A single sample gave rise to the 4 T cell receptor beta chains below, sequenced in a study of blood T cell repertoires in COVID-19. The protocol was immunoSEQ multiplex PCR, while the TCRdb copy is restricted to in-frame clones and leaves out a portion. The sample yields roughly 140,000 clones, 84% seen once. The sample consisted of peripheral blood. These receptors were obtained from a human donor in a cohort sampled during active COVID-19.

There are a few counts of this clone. DNA of the CDR3: TGTGCCAGCAGTTTTAACAGGGTTACCTACGAGCAGTACTTC. This gives the protein CASSFNRVTYEQYF. The rearrangement joins TRBV28 to TRBJ2-7; weak D call: TRBD1 (6 bases). Deletions cut 3 bases from V and 2 bases from J, with 11 bases between. Looked up from germline, CDR1 is MDHEN and CDR2 is SYDVKM. The CDR3 covers 14 residues.

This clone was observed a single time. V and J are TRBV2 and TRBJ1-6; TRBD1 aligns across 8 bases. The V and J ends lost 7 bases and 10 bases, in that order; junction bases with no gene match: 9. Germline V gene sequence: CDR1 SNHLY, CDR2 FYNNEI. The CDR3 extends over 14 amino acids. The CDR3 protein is CASIRGTGGSPLHF. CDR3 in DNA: TGTGCCAGCATAAGGGGGACAGGTGGCTCACCCCTCCACTTT.

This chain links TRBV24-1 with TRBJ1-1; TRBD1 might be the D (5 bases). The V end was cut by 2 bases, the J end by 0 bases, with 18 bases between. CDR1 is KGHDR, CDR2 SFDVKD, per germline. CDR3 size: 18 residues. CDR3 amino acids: CATSDWRGSRDLNTEAFF. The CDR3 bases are TGTGCCACCAGTGATTGGAGGGGATCGAGGGACTTGAACACTGAAGCTTTCTTT.

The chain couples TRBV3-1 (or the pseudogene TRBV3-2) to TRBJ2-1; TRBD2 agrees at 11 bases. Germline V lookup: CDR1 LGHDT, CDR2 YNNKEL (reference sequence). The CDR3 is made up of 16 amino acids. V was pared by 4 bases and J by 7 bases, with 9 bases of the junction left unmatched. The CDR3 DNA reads TGTGCCAGCAGCCGGGTAATTAGCGGGGGGGATAATGAGCAGTTCTTC. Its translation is CASSRVISGGDNEQFF.